The following is a T cell receptor beta chain sequence with its context. Its binding antigen is unknown. No per-base quality is available; no much larger clone lies one base away. The data were obtained in a study of PD-1 blockade in classical Hodgkin lymphoma (dated by TCRdb to 2020 to 2021). In terms of the full investigation: Nivolumab dosing was 3 mg/kg intravenously every 2 weeks, continuing until either disease progression or unacceptable toxicity. To define a peripheral blood immune signature of response to PD-1 blockade in classical Hodgkin lymphoma, the study combined TCR beta sequencing with CyTOF.

What the work shows at the level of the full study, not this receptor alone: Baseline TCR diversity was reported to be lower in newly diagnosed patients than in healthy donors and to be lower still in relapsed/refractory patients. Lower diversity was observed in patients in whom nivolumab was started less than 1 year after ASCT, and these patients were excluded from later analyses so that confounding by immune reconstitution would be avoided. CD4+ but not CD8+ TCR diversity rose significantly by C4D1 (p=0.0027 vs p=0.16), most apparent in complete responders (p=0.02). The study was limited to a single clinical trial cohort, and causes of repertoire differences, possibly disease activity or prior therapy, remained undefined. Among trial patients, those achieving complete response had baseline diversity similar to that of newly diagnosed patients, while diversity was significantly lower in partial responders and progressors.

The CDR3 has 14 amino acids, counting the end cysteine and phenylalanine. CDR3 DNA only is kept here, 42 bases in frame from base 1. V was cut back by 3 bases and J by 2 bases, leaving a gap of 10 bases between them. The germline V gene provides CDR1 MDHEN and CDR2 SYDVKM. Genomic DNA was extracted with the Qiagen DNeasy kit from unsorted PBMCs and from negatively selected CD4+ and CD8+ fractions. Using primers that anneal to V and J segments, immunoSEQ multiplex PCR amplified the TCR beta CDR3 regions. Amplification bias was minimized using a synthetic immune receptor repertoire, and residual bias was removed computationally after sequencing. The authors' analysis ran thus. Repertoire diversity was quantified as the Shannon entropy index using custom Python scripts. The unsorted, CD4+ and CD8+ repertoires were each analyzed separately, with the exception of combined analyses, where CD4+ and CD8+ sequences were merged in silico. A clone counted as expanded when the clone's frequency after treatment rose at least 2-fold relative to C1D1, and clones undetected at baseline were given a pseudocount of 0.5. Clones with 0 or 1 copy at C1D1 were defined as singleton clones, while clones with 2 or more copies were defined as non-singleton clones. Clones expanded in unsorted samples were annotated as CD4+, CD8+ or unknown by matching protein sequences in sorted samples from the same patient. Wilcoxon tests on paired samples were used to test changes in diversity from C1D1 to C4D1. TCRdb limited this immuneACCESS table to in-frame rearrangements with V and J called. A share of clones is missing; checked studies link under half to unresolved V genes, and the rest is unexplained. That table gives V, J and clone size, and the DNA gave D and trimming. This sample holds some 25,000 clones; 85% to 90% were observed only once. Around 6.7% of the sample comes from the top ten.

The time point label on this specimen signifies: cycle 1 day 1 (C1D1), immediately before nivolumab initiation. All trial patients had relapsed after autologous stem cell transplantation, with cohorts A, B and C differing in prior brentuximab vedotin exposure. Magnetic negative selection with a Miltenyi CD8+ T cell isolation kit was used to purify CD8+ T cells from thawed PBMCs. The trial cohort comprised roughly 50 patients with relapsed/refractory classical Hodgkin lymphoma whose best overall responses were complete response, partial response or progressive disease. Trial patients were treated with single-agent nivolumab in the multi-cohort phase II CheckMate 205 trial. An independent review committee assessed best overall response by applying the 2007 International Working Group response criteria. Trial PBMCs were collected just before the start of nivolumab (C1D1) and during therapy at cycle 2 day 1 and cycle 4 day 1. After peripheral blood was drawn into 8 mL Vacutainer Cell Preparation Tubes, PBMCs were isolated by centrifugation and then cryopreserved. Purified CD4+ and CD8+ fractions were prepared only for cases with an additional available PBMC sample. Magnetically labelled cells were removed on LS columns in a quadroMACS separator, and the flow-through was retained as the purified fraction.

The rearranged chain carries TRBV28 and TRBJ1-1; perhaps TRBD1 is the D gene, with 5 bases matching. This TCR was recovered from a human donor with classical Hodgkin lymphoma. The material sequenced was CD8+ T cells from blood, taken at baseline. The nucleotide sequence is TGTGCCAGCAGTTTTTCCGGGGGTAACACTGAAGCTTTCTTT. It specifies CASSFSGGNTEAFF.